What follows are 32 T cell receptor beta chains derived from one specimen sequenced in a study of blood T cell repertoires in COVID-19. Using immunoSEQ multiplex PCR, the repertoire was profiled, and TCRdb retains in-frame clones only, with some absent. The sample consists of some 180,000 clones, around 80% of them appearing once. Specimen: peripheral blood. The receptors stem from a woman in her sixties with COVID-19, enrolled during active disease.

This clone was observed a handful of times. This chain joins TRBV19 and TRBJ1-6; D is possibly TRBD1 (5 bases). V lost 5 bases to trimming and J lost 5 bases, with 13 bases between them. The germline gives CDR1 LNHDA, CDR2 SQIVND (reference sequence). The CDR3 consists of 15 residues. Here the CDR3 reads CASSPQGQDNSPLHF. CDR3 nucleotide sequence: TGTGCCAGTAGTCCACAAGGACAAGATAATTCACCCCTCCACTTT.

The DNA for the CDR3 is TGTGCCAGCAGCGTAGGGGGGCCTGACGGGGAGCTGTTTTTT. Protein: CASSVGGPDGELFF. The chain recombines TRBV9 with TRBJ2-2; D is possibly TRBD1 (6 bases). Between the trimmed V and J ends, which lost 0 bases and 7 bases, there was a span of 10 bases. Per germline, CDR1 SGDLS and CDR2 YYNGEE. There are 14 residues in the CDR3.

The chain uses TRBV28 and TRBJ2-7; a weak D match, TRBD2 (7 bases). V was shortened by 5 bases and J by 6 bases, with 26 bases between the two germline ends. Germline V gene sequence: CDR1 MDHEN, CDR2 SYDVKM. The CDR3 loop spans 17 amino acids. The DNA for the CDR3 is TGTGCCAGCAGTCCCCAGGGAGGGGGGCCTCAGACGGGCGAGCAGTACGTC. Translation: CASSPQGGGPQTGEQYV.

The CDR3 DNA follows: TGTGCCAGCAGTTACGGCAGGTCCTATGGCTACACCTTC. It encodes CASSYGRSYGYTF. The genes are TRBV6-5 and TRBJ1-2; D call uncertain. CDR1 and CDR2 from the germline V gene are MNHEY and SVGAGI. The CDR3 spans 13 residues. V was clipped by 2 bases and J by 4 bases, with 8 bases between them.

The V call is TRBV5-6, the J call TRBJ2-3, with 7 bases lining up with TRBD1. The CDR3 runs to 14 residues. J gave up 4 bases and V 3 bases, and 5 bases lay outside the gene matches. CDR1 is SGHDT and CDR2 is YYEEEE in the germline V gene. The CDR3 bases are TGTGCCAGCAGCTACGGACAGGTGGCAGATACGCAGTATTTT. Its protein is CASSYGQVADTQYF.

The chain is built from TRBV7-2 and TRBJ2-7, with D tentatively TRBD1 (6 bases). The CDR3 runs to 14 residues. Germline V gene lookup returns CDR1 SGHTA and CDR2 FQGNSA. The V gene lost 3 bases and the J gene lost 3 bases, with 12 bases spanning the gap. The CDR3 here is CASSFSGTNYEQYF. The CDR3 DNA is TGTGCCAGCAGCTTTTCCGGGACAAACTACGAGCAGTACTTC.

The chain is built from TRBV6-5 and TRBJ2-1, with 14 bases fitting TRBD2. The germline gives CDR1 MNHEY, CDR2 SVGAGI. There are 15 residues in the CDR3. With V trimmed by 6 bases and J by 6 bases, 4 bases remained unmatched. CDR3 residues: CASREGLAGVNEQFF. The CDR3 DNA follows: TGTGCCAGCAGGGAGGGACTAGCGGGAGTCAATGAGCAGTTCTTC.

The chain combines TRBV18 with TRBJ2-7; tentatively, D is TRBD1 (6 bases). The CDR3 covers 15 residues. Trimming left V 3 bases short and J 4 bases short, with 16 bases between. Germline values: CDR1 KGHSH, CDR2 LQKENI. CDR3 in amino acids: CASSPTGFGSYEQYV. The CDR3 bases are TGTGCCAGCTCACCTACAGGGTTCGGCTCTTACGAGCAGTACGTC.

This clone was counted at least ten times. The chain has TRBV4-1 and TRBJ1-5; D may be TRBD1 (5 bases). Trimming cost V 1 base and J 3 bases, with 13 bases left between them. The CDR3 loop spans 16 amino acids. Germline V gene lookup returns CDR1 MGHRA and CDR2 YSYEKL. As DNA, the CDR3 is TGCGCCAGCAGCCAAGGAAGGGGCAGGGACAATCAGCCCCAGCATTTT. Its protein is CASSQGRGRDNQPQHF.

The sample holds one count of this clone. J is TRBJ1-2 and V is TRBV7-2; D is unresolved. V was trimmed by 4 bases and J by 2 bases, leaving 2 bases between them. Germline-derived CDR1 and CDR2 are SGHTA and FQGNSA. This CDR3 has 11 residues. CDR3 nucleotides: TGTGCCAGCAGCTCAAACTATGGCTACACCTTC. Translated, it gives CASSSNYGYTF.

This clone was counted only a few times. The chain employs TRBV18 and TRBJ2-5; no definite D call. Germline lookup yields CDR1 KGHSH and CDR2 LQKENI. V was pared by 2 bases and J by 4 bases, with 8 bases between. The CDR3 totals 13 residues. The CDR3 DNA sequence: TGTGCCAGCTCACCAGTCCACTTAGAGACCCAGTACTTC. Translation: CASSPVHLETQYF.

This sequence joins TRBV6-1 and TRBJ2-5; 8 positions match TRBD2. V shed 3 bases and J 0 bases; nucleotides not matched to a gene: 9. This CDR3 region has 17 residues. Germline V lookup: CDR1 MNHNS, CDR2 SASEGT. The CDR3 sequence is CASSEPGLGVHQETQYF. In DNA form, the CDR3 reads TGTGCCAGCAGTGAGCCGGGACTAGGAGTACACCAAGAGACCCAGTACTTC.

The CDR3 reads CASSPLPGGGQFF. The CDR3 bases are TGTGCCAGCAGTCCACTACCGGGAGGCGGGCAGTTCTTC. This chain connects TRBV28 to TRBJ2-1; 7 bases match TRBD2. This CDR3 is 13 amino acids long. J gave up 12 bases and V 5 bases, and 10 bases lay outside the gene matches. The germline V gene encodes CDR1 MDHEN and CDR2 SYDVKM.

V usage is TRBV3-1 (or the pseudogene TRBV3-2) and J usage is TRBJ2-2, with 7 bases identical to TRBD2. This CDR3 spans 17 amino acids. Losses at the gene ends were 1 base for V and 4 bases for J; bases not matched to a gene: 9. Germline loops: CDR1 LGHDT, CDR2 YNNKEL (reference sequence). The CDR3 region is CASSQVPGGIRTGELFF. DNA of the CDR3: TGTGCCAGCAGCCAAGTTCCGGGGGGAATTCGCACCGGGGAGCTGTTTTTT.

V usage is TRBV7-3 and J usage is TRBJ2-3; D is uncertain. V was clipped by 5 bases and J by 5 bases, with 8 bases between them. The germline gives CDR1 SGHTA, CDR2 FQGTGA. This CDR3 has 12 residues. The CDR3 DNA reads as TGTGCCAGCAGCCACCCCGGAGATACGCAGTATTTT. Protein sequence: CASSHPGDTQYF.

This chain connects TRBV6-6 to TRBJ2-2, with TRBD1 as a possible D gene (5 bases). The CDR3 runs to 14 residues. Trimming pared 6 bases from V and 6 bases from J, leaving 14 bases between. Germline values: CDR1 MNHNY, CDR2 SVGAGI (reference sequence). CDR3 loop: CASRSQGDSGELFF. In nucleotides, the CDR3 is TGTGCCAGCAGGTCGCAGGGTGACTCCGGGGAGCTGTTTTTT.

This chain uses TRBV5-8 with TRBJ2-1, with TRBD1 matching 7 bases. Germline CDR1 reads SGHTS; CDR2 reads YDEGEE. This CDR3 spans 13 amino acids. The J segment lost 8 bases and the V segment lost 4 bases, leaving 6 bases of the junction unmatched. CDR3 in DNA: TGTGCCAGCAGCCGACAGGGTTCCGATGAGCAGTTCTTC. Protein sequence: CASSRQGSDEQFF.

This clone was detected only once. The CDR3 protein is CASRGGAVNTGELFF. For the CDR3, the DNA is TGCGCCAGCAGAGGTGGGGCAGTCAACACCGGGGAGCTGTTTTTT. The V gene is TRBV5-1, the J gene TRBJ2-2, with a possible D match to TRBD1 (5 bases). Trimming cost V 5 bases and J 2 bases, with 13 bases left between them. This CDR3 is built from 15 residues. The germline CDR1 and CDR2 sequences are SGHRS and YFSETQ.

CDR3 DNA: TGTGCCACCGGGGACAGGGGTAAGGGAAGAGAGACCCAGTACTTC. Residues: CATGDRGKGRETQYF. J is TRBJ2-5 and V is TRBV10-3; 10 bases are a match to TRBD1. Germline loops: CDR1 ENHRY, CDR2 SYGVKD. With V trimmed by 10 bases and J by 4 bases, 12 bases remained unmatched. The CDR3 runs to 15 residues.

This clone has just one count. The gene calls are TRBV5-5 and TRBJ2-2; TRBD2 aligns across 9 bases. The germline CDR1 and CDR2 sequences are SGHKS and YYEKEE (reference sequence). This CDR3 is built from 16 residues. Trimming took 2 bases from V and 4 from J; bases not matched to a gene: 6. CDR3 loop: CASSFNGGRATGELFF. The DNA of the CDR3 is TGTGCCAGCAGCTTCAATGGCGGGAGGGCCACCGGGGAGCTGTTTTTT.

There are a few counts of this clone. The V gene is TRBV18, the J gene TRBJ1-5; possible D gene TRBD1, 5 bases. Trimming shortened V by 3 bases and J by 3 bases, and 12 bases separated the two germline ends. Per the germline V gene, CDR1 is KGHSH and CDR2 is LQKENI. This CDR3 has 15 amino acids. Here the CDR3 DNA reads TGTGCCAGCTCACCCCTGGCAGGGTCCAATCAGCCCCAGCATTTT. Protein: CASSPLAGSNQPQHF. The full variable domain, its missing parts supplied by reference TRBV18 and TRBJ1-5, is NAGVMQNPRHLVRRRGQEARLRCSPMKGHSHVYWYRQLPEEGLKFMVYLQKENIIDESGMPKERFSAEFPKEGPSILRIQQVVRGDSAAYFCASSPLAGSNQPQHFGDGTRLSIL.

The J gene is TRBJ2-5, the V gene TRBV20-1; 11 bases match TRBD1. The CDR3 has 15 residues. The germline V gene encodes CDR1 DFQATT and CDR2 SNEGSKA (reference sequence). V gave up 3 bases and J gave up 5 bases; unmatched junction bases: 8. CDR3 sequence reads: CSASPGTGGLETQYF. The CDR3 DNA is TGCAGTGCTAGTCCCGGGACAGGGGGTTTGGAGACCCAGTACTTC.

CDR3 region: CASSFETSGRAYEQYF. The CDR3 bases are TGCGCCAGCAGCTTCGAGACTAGCGGGAGGGCCTACGAGCAGTACTTC. The V call is TRBV5-1, the J call TRBJ2-7; 14 positions match TRBD2. The length of the CDR3 is 16 residues. J gave up 2 bases and V 2 bases, and 3 bases lay outside the gene matches. Looked up from germline, CDR1 is SGHRS and CDR2 is YFSETQ.

The chain employs TRBV9 and TRBJ2-3; 7 nucleotides line up with TRBD1. V shed 3 bases and J 1 base; nucleotides not matched to a gene: 17. The CDR3 runs to 19 residues. Germline assignment: CDR1 SGDLS and CDR2 YYNGEE. The CDR3 DNA is TGTGCCAGCAGCGCTCCGGGACAGAACACTTTTGATGGCACAGATACGCAGTATTTT. Translation: CASSAPGQNTFDGTDTQYF. The entire variable domain, with the rest obtained from reference TRBV9 and TRBJ2-3, is as follows: DSGVTQTPKHLITATGQRVTLRCSPRSGDLSVYWYQQSLDQGLQFLIQYYNGEERAKGNILERFSAQQFPDLHSELNLSSLELGDSALYFCASSAPGQNTFDGTDTQYFGPGTRLTVL.

Of note for this clone: This same CDR3 is encoded by further DNA sequences in the sample. The chain couples TRBV5-1 to TRBJ2-7, with D maybe TRBD2 (5 bases). Trimming cost V 0 bases and J 0 bases, with 7 bases left between them. The CDR3 totals 14 residues. The germline V gene encodes CDR1 SGHRS and CDR2 YFSETQ. CDR3 loop: CASSLAGSSYEQYF. CDR3 DNA: TGCGCCAGCAGCTTGGCGGGGAGCTCCTACGAGCAGTACTTC.

The V and J genes are TRBV18 and TRBJ2-4, with D unresolved. Germline CDR1 KGHSH, CDR2 LQKENI. This CDR3 has 15 amino acids. The V gene lost 3 bases and the J gene lost 2 bases, with 11 bases spanning the gap. The CDR3 bases are TGTGCCAGCTCACCTCTGGAGTTTCCCAAAAACATTCAGTACTTC. Its translation: CASSPLEFPKNIQYF.

The V call is TRBV10-3, the J call TRBJ1-6; TRBD1 matches at 11 bases. The junction had 4 bases not matched to a gene; V was cut back by 6 bases and J by 9 bases. This CDR3 is 14 amino acids long. Germline CDR1 is ENHRY and CDR2 is SYGVKD. The CDR3 region has the DNA TGTGCCATCAGACCGGGACAGGGGGGTTCACCCCTCCACTTT. The encoded protein is CAIRPGQGGSPLHF.

The chain links TRBV24-1 to TRBJ2-1; 11 bases line up with TRBD2. The CDR3 totals 16 residues. Germline V lookup: CDR1 KGHDR, CDR2 SFDVKD. The V and J ends lost 7 bases and 5 bases, in that order; junction bases with no gene match: 9. In nucleotides, the CDR3 is TGTGCCACCAGGATCCTTAGCGGGAGGGCCCACAATGAGCAGTTCTTC. Its translation: CATRILSGRAHNEQFF.

The CDR3 here is CASSLSNGKLYNEQFF. CDR3 DNA: TGTGCCAGCAGTTTATCTAACGGGAAGCTCTACAATGAGCAGTTCTTC. The chain combines TRBV27 with TRBJ2-1, with D possibly matching TRBD2 (5 bases). Trimming took 0 bases from V and 3 from J, leaving 12 bases between them. Germline lookup yields CDR1 MNHEY and CDR2 SMNVEV (reference sequence). There are 16 residues in the CDR3.

V usage is TRBV7-9 and J usage is TRBJ1-2; D gene unclear. V gave up 2 bases and J gave up 8 bases, with 12 bases separating them. The CDR3 length is 13 residues. Germline V gives CDR1 SEHNR, CDR2 FQNEAQ (reference sequence). The CDR3 nucleotides read TGTGCCAGCAGCTTAACCGGGTCGTGGGGCTACACCTTC. Translating gives CASSLTGSWGYTF.

The chain is built from TRBV28 and TRBJ2-7; TRBD1 is a possible D gene (6 bases). CDR3 length: 14 amino acids. Germline-derived CDR1 and CDR2 are MDHEN and SYDVKM. The germline V and J ends were trimmed by 3 bases and 5 bases, with 14 bases remaining between them. CDR3 nucleotides: TGTGCCAGCAGTTTGGGGGCAGGGCACGACGAGCAGTACTTC. Its translation: CASSLGAGHDEQYF.

The chain joins TRBV2 to TRBJ2-2, with TRBD2 identical over 10 bases. This CDR3 contains 16 residues. The germline V gene encodes CDR1 SNHLY and CDR2 FYNNEI. After removal of 2 bases from V and 7 bases from J, the junction contained 7 bases not matched to a gene. The CDR3 region is CASSEFPSGSGGELFF. The CDR3 bases are TGTGCCAGCAGTGAATTTCCTAGCGGGAGCGGCGGGGAGCTGTTTTTT.